The T cell receptor (beta chain) described here comes from a study of T cell repertoires in cytomegalovirus infection. Background on the study: Well-studied HLA-B-restricted CMV epitopes were used in the study alongside recently identified HLA-C-restricted ones. An indication of both CMV infection and matching HLA type came from public TCR beta signatures. Study-level results: Carriage of CMV together with the relevant HLA was identifiable through cumulative public TCR beta family frequency.

This clonotype was seen a handful of times. The antigen is unknown. The CDR3 contains 13 residues. V was clipped by 5 bases and J by 3 bases, with 8 bases between them. Germline CDR1 MNHEY, CDR2 SMNVEV (reference sequence). A single record per CDR3 protein comes from TCRdb applying MiXCR to the reads. The sample holds about 830,000 distinct CDR3 sequences; about 30% are singletons and the top ten take around 12%. The V gene is TRBV27, the J gene TRBJ2-1; D may be TRBD1 (6 bases). The sequence was collected from a human donor in good health (CMV status not recorded). Some clones in this sample may be carry-over from other donors' samples. The sample in question was cultured CD8+ T cells from PBMCs, obtained from culture after CMV antigen stimulation. Here the CDR3 DNA reads TGTGCCAGCAGTCAGGGACACTACAATGAGCAGTTCTTC. It encodes CASSQGHYNEQFF.